These 8 T cell receptor beta chains were all obtained from the same sample, sequenced in a study of OX40 agonist ivuxolimab in advanced cancers. Libraries were prepared by immunoSEQ multiplex PCR; TCRdb keeps only in-frame clonotypes and omits some of them. The sample lists fewer than 60,000 clones, 85% occurring once. Here the sequenced sample was CD4+ or CD8+ T cells sorted from blood, taken in a trial of the OX40 agonist ivuxolimab. The receptor set was obtained from an adult with an advanced solid tumor such as melanoma, head and neck, liver or kidney cancer.

The gene calls are TRBV4-3 and TRBJ2-7, with D possibly matching TRBD2 (5 bases). Germline CDR1 reads LGHNA; CDR2 reads YSLEER. Trimming stripped 4 bases from V and 3 bases from J, with 10 bases between. The CDR3 is 13 amino acids. CDR3 coding DNA: TGCGCCAGCAGCCCGGAGGTCCTCTACGAGCAGTACTTC. As protein: CASSPEVLYEQYF.

V usage is TRBV6-5 and J usage is TRBJ1-2; 7 positions agree with TRBD1. J was trimmed by 5 bases and V by 7 bases; bases with no gene match: 7. Germline V gene data show CDR1 as MNHEY and CDR2 as SVGAGI. The CDR3 covers 13 residues. CDR3 sequence (DNA): TGTGCCAGCACCATAGGGACAGCTTATGGCTACACCTTC. This gives the protein CASTIGTAYGYTF.

This clone was observed a few times. J is TRBJ2-3 and V is TRBV4-3; D perhaps matches TRBD1 (6 bases). The CDR3 spans 14 residues. Trimming took off 0 bases at V and 6 bases at J, with 10 bases between the two ends. CDR1 is LGHNA and CDR2 is YSLEER in the germline V gene. In DNA, the CDR3 is TGCGCCAGCAGCCAAGAATTGGGGGCGGATACGCAGTATTTT. Amino acids: CASSQELGADTQYF.

The chain is built from TRBV28 and TRBJ2-1, with TRBD2 identical over 10 bases. The V gene's germline CDR1 is MDHEN and CDR2 SYDVKM. This CDR3 is 15 amino acids long. J lost 8 bases, V lost 7 bases, and 11 bases had no gene match. Here the CDR3 DNA reads TGTGCCAGCATTTCGATAGCGGGGGGCCTGGATGAGCAGTTCTTC. Its translation: CASISIAGGLDEQFF.

This clone has more than one count but fewer than ten. The chain recombines TRBV7-2 with TRBJ2-2; 8 nucleotides align to TRBD2. The J segment lost 2 bases and the V segment lost 7 bases, leaving 15 bases of the junction unmatched. There are 18 residues in the CDR3. Germline lookup yields CDR1 SGHTA and CDR2 FQGNSA. Here the CDR3 DNA reads TGTGCCAGCACCGCCGCCCCGCTAGCGGGCTTTAACACCGGGGAGCTGTTTTTT. Protein product: CASTAAPLAGFNTGELFF.

The rearrangement joins TRBV4-1 to TRBJ2-4; D uncertain. The CDR3 has 15 amino acids. V shed 0 bases and J shed 0 bases, with 6 bases lying between them. Germline values: CDR1 MGHRA, CDR2 YSYEKL. Here the CDR3 reads CASSQDSLAKNIQYF. The DNA of the CDR3 is TGCGCCAGCAGCCAAGATAGTCTAGCCAAAAACATTCAGTACTTC.

The rearrangement joins TRBV29-1 to TRBJ2-2; a possible D gene is TRBD1 (5 bases). The germline V gene encodes CDR1 SQVTM and CDR2 ANQGSEA. Trimming left V 5 bases short and J 4 bases short, with 8 bases between. CDR3 size: 12 residues. CDR3 sequence: CSVSRATGELFF. The CDR3 DNA follows: TGCAGCGTTTCCAGGGCCACCGGGGAGCTGTTTTTT.

V and J are TRBV4-1 and TRBJ1-1, with 8 bases that match TRBD1. With V trimmed by 2 bases and J by 4 bases, 12 bases remained unmatched. The length of the CDR3 is 17 residues. Per the germline V gene, CDR1 is MGHRA and CDR2 is YSYEKL. In nucleotides, the CDR3 is TGCGCCAGCAGCCAATCCCAAACAGGGGGTTTCGGCACTGAAGCTTTCTTT. This sequence encodes CASSQSQTGGFGTEAFF.